The following is a T cell receptor beta chain sequence with its context. This clone's antigen is unknown. Base qualities are not recorded, but no much larger clone differs from it by a single base. Its CDR3 holds 16 amino acids, cysteine through phenylalanine. Only CDR3 DNA is held: 48 bases, read in frame from base 1. The germline V gene provides CDR1 SGHTA and CDR2 FQGNSA. V lost 1 base and J lost 0 bases; the stretch between them is 11 bases long. The receptor library was made with the immunoSEQ multiplex PCR assay. For the multiplex PCR, a mixture combining 60 forward primers for TCR Vbeta segments and 13 reverse primers for TCR Jbeta segments was used. The CDR3 region of rearranged TCR beta genes was amplified from genomic DNA by a multiplex PCR assay. Amplified TCR beta libraries were sequenced as 87-base-pair reads on the Illumina HiSeq System. The original pipeline was this. A later analysis tallied approximately 87 million unique TCR beta chains across the 666 repertoires, and approximately 9.9 million of those chains were shared by two or more donors. Raw reads were error-corrected and collapsed into unique sequences by a nearest-neighbor algorithm in which closely related sequences were merged to remove PCR and sequencing errors. CDR3 sequences were aligned to IMGT reference sequences to assign V, D and J gene segments. For a sequence to be retained, a match of at least six nucleotides was required to both a V gene segment and a J gene segment. A rearrangement was called productive if the CDR3 had no stop codons and remained in frame with V and J, and every other rearrangement was called non-productive. Following IMGT convention, CDR3 was defined as the stretch from the second conserved V-encoded cysteine to the conserved J-encoded phenylalanine. In an earlier analysis of just under 600 of the donors, sequences lacking an unambiguous match to a single V gene segment were excluded. In an earlier analysis of almost 600 of the donors, a V segment was called functional when productive rearrangements were above 56.7%, and segregating when the standard deviation between donors exceeded 5%. A statistical classification framework was built for diagnosing cytomegalovirus status from the catalog of TCR beta chain sequences. In a later analysis, TCR nucleotide sequences were compared against IMGT/GENE-DB human TR gene sequences so that V and J genes could be assigned. Using the TCRdist pipeline, a later analysis assigned CDR3 sequences along with most-parsimonious VDJ recombination scenarios. In a later analysis, each TCR beta chain was defined by its CDR3 amino acid sequence together with its V-gene family, and reads without a unique V-gene family were excluded. In a later analysis, 550 to 650 highly shared, low-generation-probability nucleotide sequences were removed to address suspected cross-contamination and a sequencing artifact. In a later analysis, a clonal expansion index was calculated for each public chain from normalized within-repertoire ranks of inferred template counts. In a later analysis, generation probabilities were computed using a VDJ recombination model fitted to out-of-frame rearrangements, and the results were checked against IGoR. Hypergeometric tests were used in a later analysis to score TCR-TCR, TCR-HLA and TCR-CMV co-occurrence, with a repertoire-size bias correction applied to the TCR pairs. A later analysis estimated false discovery rates by permuting HLA or CMV assignments 20 times. A later analysis grouped co-occurring TCRs with DBSCAN, adding TCRdist sequence similarity when clustering within HLA-allele-positive subsets. Co-occurrence clustering excluded repertoires with fewer than 30,000 or more than 120,000 public chains, plus five with anomalous nucleotide sharing. The table was pulled from immuneACCESS by TCRdb, which kept in-frame rearrangements only. Such tables lose some clones; where checked, under half of the loss comes from unresolved V genes, and the rest has no known cause. V and J calls and clone size are given by that table; D and trimming were obtained from the DNA. Across this sample there are approximately 100,000 clones, with about 70% seen only once. The leading ten clones occupy about 2% of the sample.

The cohort comprised 550 to 700 healthy bone marrow donors. At the time of sampling, all cohort members were nominally healthy, though unrecorded immune exposures were likely present. Of the 710 or so cohort members, more than 250 had a positive CMV serostatus and 350 to 450 had a negative one, while no CMV serostatus was recorded for the donor. A peripheral blood sample was provided by each donor, and peripheral blood mononuclear cells were used for TCR beta sequencing. The Qiagen DNeasy Blood Extraction Kit was used to extract genomic DNA from the blood cell samples. The data were taken from a study of cytomegalovirus exposure and HLA in healthy donors (dated by TCRdb to about 2017). In the study overall: According to an earlier analysis of a few hundred of the donors, some 170 million T cells yielded approximately 120 million unique TCR beta sequences and less than 300 Gb of sequence data. Among 398 genotyped donors of the cohort, an average of about 220,000 unique TCR beta nucleotide sequences was sequenced per donor, of which roughly 17% were non-productive. To predict cytomegalovirus infection status, the study brought together high-throughput TCR immunosequencing, statistical association of individual TCRs with disease status, and machine learning. Genome-wide SNP genotypes for about 60% of the 666 donors were used in a later genetic analysis, which treated that subset as a discovery cohort. All discovery cohort repertoires had been generated on a single sequencing platform. A separate validation cohort of 100 to 150 different subjects was used in addition to the approximately 700-subject first cohort. In the later analysis, no new phenotypic data were used to find candidate immune exposures; instead, reliance was placed on TCR beta sequences and their occurrence across donors. Both class I and class II loci were covered by HLA typing, at four-digit resolution. A later analysis re-analyzed previously published TCR beta repertoires from approximately 700 donors and added high-resolution HLA genotyping to study TCR occurrence patterns. The study profiled the T cell repertoires of approximately 700 subjects by immunosequencing and related them to cytomegalovirus serostatus. Donor age, sex, ethnicity and CMV serostatus were compiled together with the repertoire data. The number of typed donors differed by locus: about 620-630 for A, B, C, DRB1 and DQB1; approximately 520 for DQA1; roughly 600 for DPA1; and 450 to 480 for DPB1. Five DR-DQ haplotypes were treated as single units for association and clustering because of strong linkage in the cohort. Of the roughly 420 genotyped donors, 80% to 90% were placed in the genetic ancestry cluster associated with self-reported Caucasian donors. The study aimed to test whether cataloging public T cell receptors could reveal signatures of past pathogen exposure. In an earlier analysis of a few hundred of the donors, high-throughput TCR beta sequencing was used to judge whether each TCR beta V gene segment behaved as functional or pseudogenic. Roughly 300 gigabases of sequencing data and 70 million to 100 million unique TCR sequences made up an early release that covered fewer than 650 HLA-typed donors. Study-wide conclusions, independent of this receptor: In a later genetic analysis, fewer N-insertions in productive TCRs were reported among donors in an Asian-associated ancestry cluster than the 666-donor mean. According to the authors, the approach could potentially be generalized to other disease states and immunological phenotypes. Presence/absence analyses assumed roughly uniform sequencing depth across donors, an assumption that may not hold. A later analysis found that HLA-associated TCR beta chains were more clonally expanded and had lower generation probabilities than equally common non-associated chains. The study listed over 150 TCR beta chains as associated with cytomegalovirus. A cluster of highly shared sequence variants was judged likely to represent a technical artifact of the sequencing pipeline. Most CMV-associated TCR beta chains appeared to be HLA-restricted in a later analysis, and the HLA associations seemed to be driven largely by CMV exposure. CMV serostatus was the only immune exposure information available for the cohort. At a false discovery rate of 0.05, a later analysis linked approximately 18,000 TCR beta sequences to specific HLA alleles. Because HLA typing was missing for some donors at each locus, association tests included only the typed subset. A later genetic analysis associated a missense DCLRE1C variant with V-gene and J-gene trimming of TCR beta chains, and an independent cohort replicated the association. Some IMGT-functional V segments, including TRBV6-2 and TRBV6-3, could not be distinguished by the 87-base-pair reads and were therefore excluded. Correlated functional status among segregating V segments might reflect linkage disequilibrium, but an unknown experimental factor could not be ruled out. Strong co-occurrence of HLA alleles, especially DR and DQ, made assigning TCR associations to individual alleles difficult. The classifier was reported to diagnose cytomegalovirus status with high specificity and sensitivity in both the original cohort and the validation cohort. Three of the identified cytomegalovirus-associated TCR beta chains were confirmed in vitro to be specific for cytomegalovirus antigens. According to a later analysis, TCR association rates differed among HLA loci, with DRB1 alleles showing the most associated TCRs and HLA-C alleles showing the fewest. Most TCR sequences were observed very rarely across donors, whereas some public TCRs were present in many individuals. In an earlier analysis of 587 of the donors, most TCR beta V segments appeared in productive rearrangements about 90% or about 30% of the time, broadly matching IMGT annotations. The cohort was sequenced for TCR beta chains only, and without alpha or paired-chain data the features that could be detected were limited. Because counts were too low, more than 15 rarely observed V segments, including chromosome 9 orphons, were excluded from the earlier analysis of roughly 580 of the donors. In a later analysis, several top co-occurrence clusters were reported to appear linked to parvovirus B19, influenza, CMV and Epstein-Barr virus. A further reported finding was that TCR beta sequences accurately predicted the HLA-A and HLA-B alleles for most subjects in the first cohort.

Specimen: PBMCs. The origin of this receptor is a human donor in good health. Rearrangement joined TRBV7-2 to TRBJ2-3; a weak D assignment points to TRBD1 (6 bases agree). The DNA sequence is as follows: TGTGCCAGCAGCTTAGAACAGGGCCCTAGCACAGATACGCAGTATTTT. Translated, it gives CASSLEQGPSTDTQYF.